These 28 T cell receptor beta chains originate from one sample sequenced in a study of cytomegalovirus exposure and HLA in healthy donors. This PCR relied on a set of 60 Vbeta primers and 13 Jbeta primers. The data were produced by immunoSEQ multiplex PCR, yet TCRdb's version contains in-frame clones alone and is incomplete. This sample's table has around 100,000 clones. Sequencing input: PBMCs. These receptors came from a man aged 35 to 55 in good health and CMV-seronegative.

Notes on this clone: Additional DNA sequences in this sample encode the identical CDR3. This chain links TRBV28 with TRBJ1-2, with a weak D call TRBD1 (5 bases). Germline V gives CDR1 MDHEN, CDR2 SYDVKM. CDR3 length: 13 amino acids. V lost 2 bases to trimming and J lost 8 bases, with 12 bases between them. This chain's CDR3 is CASSLGGVQGYTF. For the CDR3, the DNA is TGTGCCAGCAGTTTAGGGGGGGTACAGGGCTACACCTTC.

V usage is TRBV28 and J usage is TRBJ2-7; 14 bases are shared with TRBD2. This CDR3 is built from 18 residues. Germline lookup yields CDR1 MDHEN and CDR2 SYDVKM. V lost 2 bases, J lost 0 bases, and 6 bases stayed unmatched. CDR3 residues: CASSLPPGLAGVSYEQYF. The CDR3 DNA reads TGTGCCAGCAGTTTACCCCCGGGACTAGCGGGAGTCTCCTACGAGCAGTACTTC.

This chain uses TRBV30 with TRBJ2-2, with no clear D. The ends were cut back, 3 bases at V and 2 bases at J, with 4 bases in the middle. This CDR3 has 12 residues. CDR1 GTSNPN and CDR2 SVGIG come from the germline V gene (reference sequence). DNA of the CDR3: TGTGCCTGGAGATATAACACCGGGGAGCTGTTTTTT. Translation: CAWRYNTGELFF.

This chain joins TRBV30 and TRBJ1-1, with a weak D call TRBD1 (5 bases). The CDR3 totals 13 residues. V was clipped by 1 base and J by 3 bases, with 9 bases between them. In germline, CDR1 is GTSNPN, CDR2 SVGIG (reference sequence). The CDR3, as DNA: TGTGCCTGGAGTGGAGGGGACTACACTGAAGCTTTCTTT. This encodes CAWSGGDYTEAFF. The full variable domain, rest sourced from reference TRBV30 and TRBJ1-1, is SQTIHQWPATLVQPVGSPLSLECTVEGTSNPNLYWYRQAAGRGLQLLFYSVGIGQISSEVPQNLSASRPQDRQFILSSKKLLLSDSGFYLCAWSGGDYTEAFFGQGTRLTVV.

The chain has TRBV7-2 and TRBJ2-4, with a possible D match to TRBD2 (5 bases). Germline V CDR1 and CDR2: SGHTA, FQGNSA. V was pared by 5 bases and J by 9 bases, with 17 bases between. The CDR3 has 14 residues. CDR3 protein: CASSLDWERGIQYF. CDR3 sequence (DNA): TGTGCCAGCAGCCTGGACTGGGAGCGTGGCATTCAGTACTTC.

V and J are TRBV6-1 and TRBJ1-6; 10 bases line up with TRBD1. Unmatched junction bases numbered 7, after V lost 4 bases and J lost 10 bases. Germline V gene lookup returns CDR1 MNHNS and CDR2 SASEGT. CDR3 size: 15 residues. CDR3 bases: TGTGCCAGCAGTGCACGGGACAGGGGATGGTCACCCCTCCACTTT. It codes for CASSARDRGWSPLHF.

As to this clone: The sample has other DNA sequences that encode this CDR3 too. The chain employs TRBV15 and TRBJ1-3; D is undetermined. Germline V gene lookup returns CDR1 LNHNV and CDR2 YYDKDF (reference sequence). The V gene lost 0 bases and the J gene lost 4 bases, with 4 bases spanning the gap. The CDR3 spans 13 residues. The CDR3 DNA follows: TGTGCCACCAGCAGAGACAGGGGAAACACCATATATTTT. It translates to CATSRDRGNTIYF.

This chain joins TRBV19 and TRBJ1-3; 8 bases map to TRBD1. The CDR3 is 14 amino acids. The germline V gene has CDR1 LNHDA and CDR2 SQIVND (reference sequence). With V trimmed by 9 bases and J by 0 bases, 4 bases remained unmatched. The CDR3 region is CASGTGYSGNTIYF. The CDR3 nucleotides are TGTGCCAGCGGGACAGGCTACTCTGGAAACACCATATATTTT.

The V gene is TRBV7-9, the J gene TRBJ1-5; D may be TRBD1 (5 bases). This CDR3 region has 15 residues. V dropped 5 bases and J dropped 1 base, with 12 bases sitting between them. Germline CDR1 and CDR2: SEHNR and FQNEAQ (reference sequence). The CDR3 coding sequence is TGTGCCAGCAGCCGAGGGACTGACAGCAATCAGCCCCAGCATTTT. Protein product: CASSRGTDSNQPQHF.

The chain joins TRBV19 to TRBJ1-2; D is possibly TRBD1 (5 bases). Germline assignment: CDR1 LNHDA and CDR2 SQIVND (reference sequence). This CDR3 comprises 12 residues. Trimming cost V 9 bases and J 3 bases, with 11 bases left between them. The CDR3 nucleotides are TGTGCCAGCTTACAGGATGACTATGGCTACACCTTC. Translation gives CASLQDDYGYTF. Looking up the rest from reference TRBV19 and TRBJ1-2 gives the full variable domain: DGGITQSPKYLFRKEGQNVTLSCEQNLNHDAMYWYRQDPGQGLRLIYYSQIVNDFQKGDIAEGYSVSREKKESFPLTVTSAQKNPTAFYLCASLQDDYGYTFGSGTRLTVV.

V and J are TRBV7-2 and TRBJ2-2, with 9 bases fitting TRBD1. Germline V gives CDR1 SGHTA, CDR2 FQGNSA. V was clipped by 5 bases and J by 4 bases; unmatched bases: 5. CDR3 length: 15 residues. In DNA, the CDR3 is TGTGCCAGCAGCAACCGGGACAGGGTCACCGGGGAGCTGTTTTTT. Its translation is CASSNRDRVTGELFF. The full variable domain, completed using reference TRBV7-2 and TRBJ2-2, is GAGVSQSPSNKVTEKGKDVELRCDPISGHTALYWYRQSLGQGLEFLIYFQGNSAPDKSGLPSDRFSAERTGGSVSTLTIQRTQQEDSAVYLCASSNRDRVTGELFFGEGSRLTVL.

The chain combines TRBV7-2 with TRBJ2-4; weak D call: TRBD1 (5 bases). This CDR3 spans 13 amino acids. V lost 3 bases and J 7 bases, leaving 10 bases between the germline ends. Germline CDR1 SGHTA, CDR2 FQGNSA. In DNA form, the CDR3 reads TGTGCCAGCAGCTTCACAGGTGGGAACATTCAGTACTTC. Translated: CASSFTGGNIQYF.

The chain has TRBV30 and TRBJ2-7; 12 nucleotides agree with TRBD1. Trimming removed 3 bases from V and 4 bases from J; junction bases left unmatched: 13. This CDR3 is built from 17 residues. Germline CDR1 GTSNPN, CDR2 SVGIG (reference sequence). The CDR3 region has the DNA TGTGCCTGGAGAAAACCGGGACAGGGGGCGATGTTATACGAGCAGTACTTC. Translated, it gives CAWRKPGQGAMLYEQYF.

The rearrangement links TRBV10-3 to TRBJ2-5; 7 bases agree with TRBD1. Germline trimming cut 0 bases from V and 5 bases from J; bases unmatched to any gene: 6. CDR3 length: 15 amino acids. Per germline, CDR1 ENHRY and CDR2 SYGVKD. The DNA for the CDR3 is TGTGCCATCAGTGAGTCAGGGGACAGTGGGGAGACCCAGTACTTC. Protein sequence: CAISESGDSGETQYF.

The chain uses TRBV7-2 and TRBJ1-5; 7 bases align to TRBD1. CDR1 is SGHTA and CDR2 is FQGNSA in the germline V gene. There are 16 residues in the CDR3. V was pared by 5 bases and J by 6 bases, with 13 bases of the junction left unmatched. CDR3 nucleotides: TGTGCCAGCAGCATGGCCGGGGCAGGGGGTAGTCAGCCCCAGCATTTT. Its protein is CASSMAGAGGSQPQHF.

The chain combines TRBV28 with TRBJ2-7; 7 bases are a match to TRBD1. The ends lost 2 bases at V and 7 bases at J; junction bases unmatched: 2. Germline V lookup: CDR1 MDHEN, CDR2 SYDVKM. The CDR3 is made up of 12 amino acids. CDR3 residues: CASSLPGGEQYF. CDR3 coding DNA: TGTGCCAGCAGTTTACCAGGGGGTGAGCAGTACTTC. The full variable domain, completed using reference TRBV28 and TRBJ2-7, is DVKVTQSSRYLVKRTGEKVFLECVQDMDHENMFWYRQDPGLGLRLIYFSYDVKMKEKGDIPEGYSVSREKKERFSLILESASTNQTSMYLCASSLPGGEQYFGPGTRLTVT.

This chain links TRBV19 with TRBJ2-7, with a possible D match to TRBD1 (5 bases). Between the trimmed V and J ends, which lost 5 bases and 4 bases, there was a span of 9 bases. The CDR3 spans 12 residues. From germline, CDR1 is LNHDA and CDR2 SQIVND (reference sequence). CDR3 nucleotide sequence: TGTGCCAGTAGTGACCAGGGTTACGAGCAGTACTTC. Translation gives CASSDQGYEQYF. Together with reference TRBV19 and TRBJ2-7, the CDR3 gives the full variable domain: DGGITQSPKYLFRKEGQNVTLSCEQNLNHDAMYWYRQDPGQGLRLIYYSQIVNDFQKGDIAEGYSVSREKKESFPLTVTSAQKNPTAFYLCASSDQGYEQYFGPGTRLTVT.

The V call is TRBV6-1, the J call TRBJ1-3; unclear D gene. The CDR3 is made up of 14 amino acids. V shed 6 bases and J shed 0 bases, with 9 bases lying between them. Germline V gene sequence: CDR1 MNHNS, CDR2 SASEGT. The CDR3 reads CASSSDFSGNTIYF. In nucleotides, the CDR3 is TGTGCCAGCAGCTCCGACTTCTCTGGAAACACCATATATTTT.

The chain is built from TRBV5-1 and TRBJ2-1; 13 bases are shared with TRBD2. The CDR3 contains 19 residues. From germline, CDR1 is SGHRS and CDR2 YFSETQ. V lost 5 bases and J lost 1; bases outside the gene matches: 12. The chain's CDR3 is CASSFTGTSGVGSYNEQFF. Here the CDR3 DNA reads TGCGCCAGCAGTTTTACCGGGACTAGCGGGGTTGGGTCCTACAATGAGCAGTTCTTC.

The chain is built from TRBV27 and TRBJ1-1; D gene unclear. Germline V gene data show CDR1 as MNHEY and CDR2 as SMNVEV (reference sequence). Deletions cut 4 bases from V and 1 base from J, with 7 bases between. The CDR3 covers 13 residues. The CDR3 DNA reads as TGTGCCAGCAGTTCGCGGGAGAACACTGAAGCTTTCTTT. It specifies CASSSRENTEAFF.

V is TRBV7-9 and J is TRBJ1-6, with D tentatively TRBD1 (5 bases). The CDR3 has 14 amino acids. Deletions cut 5 bases from V and 5 bases from J, with 10 bases between. Germline loops: CDR1 SEHNR, CDR2 FQNEAQ (reference sequence). CDR3 loop: CASSRGWDNSPLHF. DNA of the CDR3: TGTGCCAGCAGCAGGGGTTGGGATAATTCACCCCTCCACTTT. The full variable domain, completed using reference TRBV7-9 and TRBJ1-6, is DTGVSQNPRHKITKRGQNVTFRCDPISEHNRLYWYRQTLGQGPEFLTYFQNEAQLEKSRLLSDRFSAERPKGSFSTLEIQRTEQGDSAMYLCASSRGWDNSPLHFGNGTRLTVT.

The chain has TRBV14 and TRBJ2-5; 8 bases agree with TRBD2. After removal of 4 bases from V and 11 bases from J, the junction contained 9 bases not matched to a gene. This CDR3 contains 13 residues. CDR1 and CDR2 from the germline V gene are SGHDN and FVKESK. CDR3 residues: CASSPSRGGEQYF. As DNA, the CDR3 is TGTGCCAGCAGCCCCTCACGGGGGGGGGAGCAGTACTTC.

J is TRBJ2-5 and V is TRBV19; 7 positions match TRBD2. V trimming: 5 bases; J trimming: 1 base; junction bases outside the gene matches: 4. This CDR3 region has 14 residues. CDR1 LNHDA and CDR2 SQIVND come from the germline V gene (reference sequence). CDR3 loop: CASSGRDPQETQYF. For the CDR3, the DNA is TGTGCCAGTAGTGGGAGGGACCCCCAAGAGACCCAGTACTTC. The entire variable domain, with the rest obtained from reference TRBV19 and TRBJ2-5, is as follows: DGGITQSPKYLFRKEGQNVTLSCEQNLNHDAMYWYRQDPGQGLRLIYYSQIVNDFQKGDIAEGYSVSREKKESFPLTVTSAQKNPTAFYLCASSGRDPQETQYFGPGTRLLVL.

This chain links TRBV28 with TRBJ2-1; TRBD2 agrees at 8 bases. Per the germline V gene, CDR1 is MDHEN and CDR2 is SYDVKM. Trimming took 8 bases from V and 2 from J; bases not matched to a gene: 11. The length of the CDR3 is 16 residues. In nucleotides, the CDR3 is TGTGCCAGCCTGGGGGCGGGAGGACTTCCCTACAATGAGCAGTTCTTC. Translating it yields CASLGAGGLPYNEQFF. Filled out from reference TRBV28 and TRBJ2-1, the complete variable domain reads DVKVTQSSRYLVKRTGEKVFLECVQDMDHENMFWYRQDPGLGLRLIYFSYDVKMKEKGDIPEGYSVSREKKERFSLILESASTNQTSMYLCASLGAGGLPYNEQFFGPGTRLTVL.

V and J are TRBV15 and TRBJ1-1; maybe TRBD1 (5 bases). There are 13 residues in the CDR3. Germline CDR1 LNHNV, CDR2 YYDKDF (reference sequence). Deletions cut 6 bases from V and 1 base from J, with 9 bases between. The CDR3 nucleotides read TGTGCCACCAGTCGTGACAGGAACACTGAAGCTTTCTTT. Protein sequence: CATSRDRNTEAFF.

V and J are TRBV4-1 and TRBJ2-5, with D maybe TRBD2 (5 bases). The CDR3 is made up of 14 amino acids. Germline CDR1 and CDR2: MGHRA and YSYEKL. V gave up 4 bases and J gave up 5 bases, with 14 bases separating them. The CDR3 here is CASSPTGNRETQYF. The CDR3, as DNA: TGCGCCAGCAGCCCCACGGGGAATAGGGAGACCCAGTACTTC.

The rearrangement uses TRBV7-6 and TRBJ2-3, with D possibly being TRBD1 (7 bases). The length of the CDR3 is 19 residues. Germline V gene sequence: CDR1 SGHVS, CDR2 FNYEAQ. Trimming removed 2 bases from V and 3 bases from J, with 24 bases in between. The CDR3 DNA follows: TGTGCCAGCAGCTTACTTCGGCGTTTAGGAGCAGGGGGGACAGATACGCAGTATTTT. Translated, it gives CASSLLRRLGAGGTDTQYF. The full variable domain, in which reference TRBV7-6 and TRBJ2-3 provide the parts outside the CDR3, is GAGVSQSPRYKVTKRGQDVALRCDPISGHVSLYWYRQALGQGPEFLTYFNYEAQQDKSGLPNDRFSAERPEGSISTLTIQRTEQRDSAMYRCASSLLRRLGAGGTDTQYFGPGTRLTVL.

The chain combines TRBV27 with TRBJ2-6; 7 nucleotides align to TRBD1. This CDR3 is built from 17 residues. V lost 4 bases, J lost 1 base, and 7 bases stayed unmatched. Per the germline V gene, CDR1 is MNHEY and CDR2 is SMNVEV (reference sequence). Here the CDR3 DNA reads TGTGCCAGCAGTTCATCGGACAGGTTATCTGGGGCCAACGTCCTGACTTTC. Residues: CASSSSDRLSGANVLTF.